This T cell receptor (beta chain) came from a study of shared clonotypes between healthy human individuals. CD8 cells classed as naive were CD45RO-negative and positively selected for CCR7, excluding terminally differentiated effector memory CD45RA+ cells. Only in-frame clones appear in the TCRdb table, and some are missing; sequencing was by immunoSEQ multiplex PCR. The table includes approximately 720,000 clones, approximately 90% detected once. The sequencing input was naive CD8+ T cells sorted from blood. This TCR was sampled from a man under 40 in good health.

CDR3 amino acids: CASSWGQFGDEQFF. The DNA of the CDR3 is TGTGCCAGCAGCTGGGGACAGTTCGGGGATGAGCAGTTCTTC. This sequence joins TRBV7-9 and TRBJ2-1; 7 bases map to TRBD1. This CDR3 comprises 14 residues. V trimming: 4 bases; J trimming: 8 bases; junction bases outside the gene matches: 8. Germline CDR1 reads SEHNR; CDR2 reads FQNEAQ (reference sequence).